This TCR beta chain was sequenced during a study of human T cells and chemical hapten exposure. The CDR3 runs to 15 residues. V dropped 1 base and J dropped 2 bases, with 11 bases sitting between them. Germline CDR1 is KGHSH and CDR2 is LQKENI. TCRdb re-called the RACE reads through MiXCR, storing one row per CDR3 protein. In the table there are tens of thousands of distinct CDR3 sequences, more than 30% of which are singletons. The sample's time point: patch test 1, 2 weeks after DPC sensitization. Treatment indicated: therapeutic diphenylcyclopropenone sensitization with weekly scalp DPC. This clonotype was counted a few times.

This TCR was recovered from a man aged 40-50 years with alopecia areata. Some clones in this sample may be carry-over from other donors' samples. The V gene is TRBV18, the J gene TRBJ2-5; D remains unclear. This specimen was whole blood, taken in connection with sensitization to the hapten diphenylcyclopropenone (DPC). CDR3 nucleotide sequence: TGTGCCAGCTCACCACGGGGAAGCTATCAAGAGACCCAGTACTTC. This gives the protein CASSPRGSYQETQYF.